This TCR beta chain was recovered during a study of blood T cell repertoires in COVID-19. In the study overall: COVID-19 samples, acute and convalescent, were from the United States, Italy and Spain.

CDR3 length equals 16 residues. Germline loops: CDR1 SGHNT, CDR2 YYREEE (reference sequence). Losses at the gene ends were 4 bases for V and 0 bases for J; bases not matched to a gene: 5. How the authors handled the data: Counts of nucleated cells, estimated from reference gene primer amplification, were obtained. Data came from immunoSEQ multiplex PCR; TCRdb stores just in-frame clones and leaves some out. From that table come the V and J calls and clone size; the DNA was used to work out D and trimming. Among about 100,000 clones listed, 85% were seen once. The clonotype originates from a woman in her sixties or seventies with active or convalescent COVID-19. The V call is TRBV5-4, the J call TRBJ2-3, with 10 bases aligning to TRBD2. Sequencing used peripheral blood. The CDR3 coding sequence is TGTGCCAGCAGCCAACTAGCGGGGATGAGCACAGATACGCAGTATTTT. Amino acid sequence: CASSQLAGMSTDTQYF.